This T cell receptor beta chain comes out of a study of regulatory T cells in long-lasting Graves disease. Study findings and constraints: Those with persistent Graves' had less TCR diversity than newly diagnosed patients.

This clonotype showed up just a few times. As yet, its antigen is unknown. Construction of TCR beta libraries relied on iRepertoire HTBI primers and on Arm-PCR targeting CDR3 regions. From the multiplex PCR reads, TCRdb called clonotypes with MiXCR, one entry per CDR3 protein. The sample includes fewer than 550,000 distinct CDR3 sequences, 15% to 20% of them seen just once. The time point here: newly diagnosed GD, antithyroid drugs for less than 3 months. With RNA extracted from PBMCs as input, the TCR library was made. CDR3 length equals 13 residues. V was trimmed by 4 bases and J by 6 bases, leaving 13 bases between them. Germline V gene sequence: CDR1 SGHDN, CDR2 FVKESK. The data also belong to a second study, concerning T cells in Graves' hyperthyroidism and ophthalmopathy.

The chain joins TRBV14 to TRBJ2-7; no reliable D call. The specimen was peripheral blood mononuclear cells (PBMCs), collected at new diagnosis, from a patient treated with antithyroid drugs. The source is a young woman with Graves disease. Here the CDR3 DNA reads TGTGCCAGCAGCCTTTTAGCTGGCTCCGAGCAGTACTTC. Translating it yields CASSLLAGSEQYF. The entire variable domain, with the rest obtained from reference TRBV14 and TRBJ2-7, is as follows: EAGVTQFPSHSVIEKGQTVTLRCDPISGHDNLYWYRRVMGKEIKFLLHFVKESKQDESGMPNNRFLAERTGGTYSTLKVQPAELEDSGVYFCASSLLAGSEQYFGPGTRLTVT.